The entry below describes one T cell receptor (beta chain). Germline V gives CDR1 MGHRA, CDR2 YSYEKL. The CDR3 consists of 14 residues. The V and J ends lost 4 bases and 0 bases respectively, with 9 bases between them. This entry belongs to a study of Ad26.COV2.S vaccination and SARS-CoV-2 variants. Profiled with immunoSEQ multiplex PCR; TCRdb holds only in-frame clones, not every one. The data hold approximately 280,000 clones, with about 87% observed a single time. Regarding treatment: about 20 received Ad26.COV2.S at low or high dose, single or two shots; several received placebo; per-sample allocation not given. Sample collection was performed on day 63 after the first vaccine or placebo injection.

Material: peripheral blood, obtained in a trial of Ad26.COV2.S vaccine versus placebo. This sequence originates from a person between 18 and 59 years old who received the Ad26.COV2.S COVID-19 vaccine or a placebo. This rearrangement joins TRBV4-1 to TRBJ1-1, with a weak D call TRBD1 (5 bases). CDR3 DNA sequence: TGCGCCAGCAGCCTTACAGGACTGAACACTGAAGCTTTCTTT. Protein: CASSLTGLNTEAFF.